The 15 T cell receptor beta chains below were found in one sample sequenced in a study of beta chain features in type 1 diabetes. Expressed TCRB transcripts were sequenced, since all the RNA that had been isolated was reverse transcribed. The table came from immunoSEQ multiplex PCR; TCRdb's copy has only in-frame clones and leaves some out. This table has hundreds of thousands of clones, about a sixth appearing once. Sequenced: naive CD4+ T cells from blood. The receptors shown here come from a young man in good health.

The table lists this clone with a few counts. V and J are TRBV4-1 and TRBJ2-7; TRBD1 is a possible D gene (6 bases). CDR3 length: 15 amino acids. Trimming left V 6 bases short and J 3 bases short, with 18 bases between. Germline CDR1 reads MGHRA; CDR2 reads YSYEKL. CDR3 DNA: TGCGCCAGCAGGGGGATCCTACAGGGCAACTACGAGCAGTACTTC. As protein: CASRGILQGNYEQYF.

This clone has a handful of counts. The chain combines TRBV27 with TRBJ2-6; tentative D call: TRBD2 (6 bases). The V end was cut by 2 bases, the J end by 4 bases, with 12 bases between. Germline CDR1 MNHEY, CDR2 SMNVEV (reference sequence). The CDR3 consists of 16 residues. CDR3 in amino acids: CASSLMGLTGANVLTF. The CDR3 region has the DNA TGTGCCAGCAGTTTAATGGGACTTACCGGGGCCAACGTCCTGACTTTC.

V and J are TRBV20-1 and TRBJ2-7, with D possibly being TRBD1 or TRBD2 (5 bases each). V was trimmed by 7 bases and J by 4 bases, leaving 11 bases between them. From germline, CDR1 is DFQATT and CDR2 SNEGSKA (reference sequence). The CDR3 is 11 amino acids. This CDR3 is CSVGTWYEQYF. Here the CDR3 DNA reads TGCAGTGTCGGGACCTGGTACGAGCAGTACTTC.

This clone was seen a handful of times. The genes are TRBV5-6 and TRBJ1-1, with D unclear. This CDR3 contains 11 residues. CDR1 and CDR2 from the germline V gene are SGHDT and YYEEEE. V was clipped by 1 base and J by 6 bases, with 4 bases between them. Here the CDR3 reads CASSLFSEAFF. The CDR3 DNA sequence: TGTGCCAGCAGCTTGTTCTCTGAAGCTTTCTTT.

The V and J genes are TRBV9 and TRBJ2-1; 7 nucleotides match TRBD1. The CDR3 is 14 amino acids. V was clipped by 6 bases and J by 2 bases; unmatched bases: 5. The germline gives CDR1 SGDLS, CDR2 YYNGEE. The CDR3 is CASNPDRAYNEQFF. CDR3 DNA sequence: TGTGCCAGCAACCCTGACAGGGCCTACAATGAGCAGTTCTTC.

The rearrangement joins TRBV4-2 to TRBJ1-1, with 7 bases aligning to TRBD1. The CDR3 length is 16 residues. V was clipped by 4 bases and J by 3 bases; unmatched bases: 11. Germline V gives CDR1 LGHNA, CDR2 YNFKEQ. CDR3 DNA sequence: TGTGCCAGCAGCCGTCGACAGGGTAGCGGGGACACTGAAGCTTTCTTT. Its protein is CASSRRQGSGDTEAFF.

This clone was detected a few times. This chain connects TRBV4-3 to TRBJ2-2; D is undetermined. CDR3 length: 12 amino acids. Between the trimmed V and J ends, which lost 2 bases and 8 bases, there was a span of 6 bases. Per the germline V gene, CDR1 is LGHNA and CDR2 is YSLEER. CDR3 bases: TGCGCCAGCAGCCAAAGAAGAGGGGAGCTGTTTTTT. Translating it yields CASSQRRGELFF.

On this clone itself: Other DNA variants within this sample encode the same CDR3. This CDR3 reads CASSSYSGANVLTF. The CDR3 bases are TGTGCCAGCAGCAGCTATTCTGGGGCCAACGTCCTGACTTTC. The chain is built from TRBV11-2 and TRBJ2-6, with D unresolved. V was clipped by 5 bases and J by 1 base, with 6 bases between them. This CDR3 region has 14 residues. Germline CDR1 and CDR2: SGHAT and FQNNGV.

In this sample, this clone turned up a few times. The CDR3 reads CASSQKTPSTDTQYF. CDR3 nucleotide sequence: TGTGCCAGCAGCCAAAAGACACCGAGCACAGATACGCAGTATTTT. V usage is TRBV14 and J usage is TRBJ2-3; D is unclear. The germline CDR1 and CDR2 sequences are SGHDN and FVKESK. This CDR3 has 15 amino acids. V lost 2 bases and J lost 0, with 9 bases in between.

This clone showed up just a few times. The chain uses TRBV7-8 and TRBJ2-1, with TRBD2 matching over 10 bases. The CDR3 extends over 14 amino acids. The germline gives CDR1 SGHVS, CDR2 FQNEAQ. The V segment lost 3 bases and the J segment 15 bases; nucleotides outside the gene matches: 11. The CDR3 region has the DNA TGTGCCAGCAGCTTGGGTAGCGGGAGGACCTACTCGTTCTTC. It is translated as CASSLGSGRTYSFF.

A few counts support this clone. The V gene is TRBV18, the J gene TRBJ1-2; no reliable D call. Trimming left V 2 bases short and J 11 bases short, with 15 bases between. Germline V gives CDR1 KGHSH, CDR2 LQKENI. CDR3 size: 13 residues. The CDR3 reads CASSPILTDPYTF. Written as DNA, the CDR3 is TGTGCCAGCTCACCAATATTGACGGACCCGTACACCTTC.

This sequence joins TRBV5-1 and TRBJ1-2; weak D call: TRBD1 (6 bases). V was shortened by 3 bases and J by 2 bases, with 11 bases between the two germline ends. Germline CDR1 reads SGHRS; CDR2 reads YFSETQ. The length of the CDR3 is 14 residues. Written as DNA, the CDR3 is TGCGCCAGCAGCTCAAGTACAGGGAACTATGGCTACACCTTC. Translating it yields CASSSSTGNYGYTF. The variable domain in full, with the rest retrieved from reference TRBV5-1 and TRBJ1-2, is KAGVTQTPRYLIKTRGQQVTLSCSPISGHRSVSWYQQTPGQGLQFLFEYFSETQRNKGNFPGRFSGRQFSNSRSEMNVSTLELGDSALYLCASSSSTGNYGYTFGSGTRLTVV.

The chain employs TRBV7-2 and TRBJ2-7; D unclear. Germline V CDR1 and CDR2: SGHTA, FQGNSA. V was pared by 5 bases and J by 2 bases, with 16 bases between. The CDR3 is 15 amino acids. CDR3 DNA sequence: TGTGCCAGCAGCCTCTACTCCGAGCCCCCCTACGAGCAGTACTTC. Its protein is CASSLYSEPPYEQYF.

The chain links TRBV7-3 to TRBJ2-1; 7 bases line up with TRBD2. Germline V gene sequence: CDR1 SGHTA, CDR2 FQGTGA. The CDR3 contains 16 residues. The junction had 16 bases not matched to a gene; V was cut back by 8 bases and J by 6 bases. The chain's CDR3 is CASCSGGSVRCNEQFF. The CDR3 region has the DNA TGTGCCAGCTGCTCGGGAGGTTCAGTGAGGTGCAATGAGCAGTTCTTC.

This clone occurred a few times. The rearrangement uses TRBV28 and TRBJ2-5; TRBD1 is a possible D gene (8 bases). CDR3 length equals 15 residues. The V and J ends lost 6 bases and 4 bases respectively, with 18 bases between them. From germline, CDR1 is MDHEN and CDR2 SYDVKM. CDR3 DNA sequence: TGTGCCAGCAGATCACAGGGGGGGAGGTTAGAGACCCAGTACTTC. As protein: CASRSQGGRLETQYF.